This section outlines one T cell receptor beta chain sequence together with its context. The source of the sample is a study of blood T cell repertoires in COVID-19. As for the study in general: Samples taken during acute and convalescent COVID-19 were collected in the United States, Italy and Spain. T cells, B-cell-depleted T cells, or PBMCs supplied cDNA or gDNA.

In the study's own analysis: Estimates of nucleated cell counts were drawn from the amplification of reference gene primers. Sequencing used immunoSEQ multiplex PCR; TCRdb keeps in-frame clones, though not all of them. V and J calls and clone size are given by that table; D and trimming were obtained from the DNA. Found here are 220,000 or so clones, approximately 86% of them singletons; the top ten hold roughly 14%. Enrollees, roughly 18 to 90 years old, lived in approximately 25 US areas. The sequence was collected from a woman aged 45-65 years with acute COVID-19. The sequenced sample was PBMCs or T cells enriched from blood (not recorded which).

Here the CDR3 reads CASSFPRTFSTTEAFF. CDR3 nucleotides: TGTGCCAGCAGCTTCCCGAGGACATTTTCGACAACTGAAGCTTTCTTT. This chain uses TRBV7-9 with TRBJ1-1; tentative D call: TRBD1 (5 bases). The CDR3 consists of 16 residues. Per the germline V gene, CDR1 is SEHNR and CDR2 is FQNEAQ (reference sequence). The V gene lost 3 bases and the J gene lost 5 bases, with 19 bases spanning the gap.